This TCR beta chain was sequenced for a study of OX40 agonist ivuxolimab in advanced cancers. Study overall: Past anti-PD-1, anti-PD-L1 or anti-CTLA-4 therapy was accepted, and approximately 37% had received some. Broader study findings: Clonal expansion by week 6 occurred in CD4+ and CD8+ blood T cells (at 0.1 to 3.0 mg/kg). Normalized expansion of T-cell clones was also low for some nonresponders.

Samples of blood were obtained at baseline, on cycle 4 day 1, and on cycle 7 day 1. V dropped 4 bases and J dropped 5 bases, with 11 bases sitting between them. Germline-derived CDR1 and CDR2 are SNHLY and FYNNEI. The CDR3 runs 13 residues. The protocol was immunoSEQ multiplex PCR, while the TCRdb copy is restricted to in-frame clones and leaves out a portion. The sample holds 45,000 to 75,000 clones; roughly 83% are singletons and the top ten take roughly 1.2%. Remarks on this clone: Antigen: not known.

The V gene is TRBV2, the J gene TRBJ1-1; weak D call: TRBD1 (5 bases). The sample in question was CD4+ or CD8+ T cells sorted from blood, obtained in a trial of the OX40 agonist ivuxolimab. The receptor was isolated from an adult with an advanced solid tumor such as melanoma, head and neck, liver or kidney cancer. The CDR3 nucleotides are TGTGCCAGCAGTGCTGAGGGGACGACTGAAGCTTTCTTT. It encodes CASSAEGTTEAFF.